Ten or more counts support the clone carrying this T cell receptor (beta chain). What it binds is unknown. The CDR3 consists of 14 residues. The J segment lost 3 bases and the V segment lost 9 bases, leaving 8 bases of the junction unmatched. Germline V lookup: CDR1 LNHDA, CDR2 SQIVND (reference sequence). The sample belongs to a study of T cell repertoires in cytomegalovirus infection. TCRdb ran MiXCR on the reads and lists one entry per CDR3 protein. Of some 920,000 distinct CDR3 sequences in the sample, less than 35% were seen once. The V call is TRBV19, the J call TRBJ2-7, with 10 bases fitting TRBD1. This material consisted of cultured CD8+ T cells from PBMCs, taken from culture after CMV antigen stimulation. The sequence was obtained from a human donor in good health (CMV status not recorded). Some clones in this sample may be carry-over from other donors' samples. The CDR3 here is CASSPGTGDYEQYF. CDR3 DNA sequence: TGTGCCAGCAGCCCCGGGACAGGGGACTACGAGCAGTACTTC.